This T cell receptor (beta chain) appears in the sequencing data of a study of cytomegalovirus exposure and HLA in healthy donors. The PCR had 60 Vbeta and 13 Jbeta primers. Some clones are missing from TCRdb's copy, which holds only in-frame ones; the method was immunoSEQ multiplex PCR. There are 100,000 to 120,000 clones in the sample; 65% to 80% occur only once, and around 2.9% lies in the top ten. About this clone itself: Its antigen is currently unknown.

Whole-study findings and limits: Later analysis associated a missense DCLRE1C variant with TCR beta V- and J-gene trimming. Later analysis found that TCR beta chains associated with HLA were more clonally expanded than other, equally common chains. Some highly shared sequence variants likely arose as a pipeline artifact.

The CDR3 loop spans 17 amino acids. Deletions cut 5 bases from V and 1 base from J, with 18 bases between. Germline V CDR1 and CDR2: LNHDA, SQIVND (reference sequence). This rearrangement joins TRBV19 to TRBJ1-5; perhaps TRBD1 as D (5 bases). The sequenced material came from PBMCs. This receptor was obtained from a woman aged 55-69 years in good health and CMV-seropositive. CDR3 in amino acids: CASSLGPQRGSNQPQHF. The CDR3, as DNA: TGTGCCAGTAGTCTCGGCCCGCAACGGGGGAGCAATCAGCCCCAGCATTTT.